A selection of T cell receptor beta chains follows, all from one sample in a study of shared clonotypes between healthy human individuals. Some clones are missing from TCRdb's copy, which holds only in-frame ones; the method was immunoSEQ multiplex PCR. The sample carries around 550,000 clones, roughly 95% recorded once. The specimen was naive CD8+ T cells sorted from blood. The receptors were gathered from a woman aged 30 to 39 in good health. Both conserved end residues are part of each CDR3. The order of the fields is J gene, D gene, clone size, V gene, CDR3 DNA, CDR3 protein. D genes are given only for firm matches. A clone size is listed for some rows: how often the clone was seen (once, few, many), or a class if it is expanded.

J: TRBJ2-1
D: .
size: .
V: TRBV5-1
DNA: TGCGCCAGCAGCTTGTCGGTAGAGCAGTTCTTC
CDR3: CASSLSVEQFF

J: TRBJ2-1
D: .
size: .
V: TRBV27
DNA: TGTGCCAGCAGTTCCCCCCTTAGTGGGAGCAAGAGCTCCTACAATGAGCAGTTCTTC
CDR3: CASSSPLSGSKSSYNEQFF

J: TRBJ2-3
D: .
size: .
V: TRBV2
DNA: TGTGCCAGCAGCTATCAGGACAGCTACACAGATACGCAGTATTTT
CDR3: CASSYQDSYTDTQYF

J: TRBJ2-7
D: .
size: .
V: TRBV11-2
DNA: TGTGCCAGCAGCCATAGGGGGGGTCGAAGCGAGCAGTACTTC
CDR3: CASSHRGGRSEQYF

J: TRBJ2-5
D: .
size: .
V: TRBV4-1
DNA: TGCGCCAGCAGCCAATATCCTCTAGGGGATATTCAAGAGACCCAGTACTTC
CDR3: CASSQYPLGDIQETQYF

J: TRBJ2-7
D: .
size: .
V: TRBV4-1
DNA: TGCGCCAGCAGCCACGCCCCCTCCTACGAGCAGTACTTC
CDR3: CASSHAPSYEQYF

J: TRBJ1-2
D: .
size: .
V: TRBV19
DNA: TGTGCCACCAAGGACAGCTATGGCTACACCTTC
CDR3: CATKDSYGYTF

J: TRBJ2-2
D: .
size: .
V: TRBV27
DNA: TGTGCCAGCAGTTTCAGTGCGGGCGGGGAGCTGTTTTTT
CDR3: CASSFSAGGELFF

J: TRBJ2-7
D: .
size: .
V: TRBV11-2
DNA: TGTGCCAGCAGCTCAATCATCACGACTAACTCCTACGAGCAGTACTTC
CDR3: CASSSIITTNSYEQYF

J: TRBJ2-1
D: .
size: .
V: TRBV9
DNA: TGTGCCAGCAGCCCGGGACTGGACAATGAGCAGTTCTTC
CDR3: CASSPGLDNEQFF

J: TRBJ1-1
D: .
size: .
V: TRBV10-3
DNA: TGTGCCATCAGTGAAAAGGGATCGAACACTGAAGCTTTCTTT
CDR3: CAISEKGSNTEAFF

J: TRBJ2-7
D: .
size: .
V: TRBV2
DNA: TGTGCCAGCAGTTCCGTGGGACCCTACGAGCAGTACTTC
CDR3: CASSSVGPYEQYF

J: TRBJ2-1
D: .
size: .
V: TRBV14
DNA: TGTGCCAGCAGCCAAGGCAGGGCCTTAATCGATGAGCAGTTCTTC
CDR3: CASSQGRALIDEQFF

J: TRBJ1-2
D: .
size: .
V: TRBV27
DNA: TGTGCCAGCAGTTTGTTGGGAAACTATGGCTACACCTTC
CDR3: CASSLLGNYGYTF

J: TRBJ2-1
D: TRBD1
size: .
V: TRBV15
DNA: TGTGCCACCAGTCCCAGCAGTTGGGACAGGGTATACAATGAGCAGTTCTTC
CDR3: CATSPSSWDRVYNEQFF

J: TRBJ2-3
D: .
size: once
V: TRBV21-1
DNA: TGTGCCAGCAGCAAAGTGGCAGTTTGTAGCGGGAGGTCCCGGCTGGCAGATACGCAGTATTTT
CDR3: CASSKVAVCSGRSRLADTQYF

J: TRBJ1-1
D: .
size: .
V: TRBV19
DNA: TGTGCCAGTAGTATACTCTCGGTGAACACTGAAGCTTTCTTT
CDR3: CASSILSVNTEAFF

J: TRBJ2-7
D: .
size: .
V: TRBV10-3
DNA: TGTGCCATCAGTGGGGCCCCGGGACACAAGTCCTACGAGCAGTACTTC
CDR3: CAISGAPGHKSYEQYF

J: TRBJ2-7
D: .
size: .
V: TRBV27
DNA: TGTGCCAGCTCAGCAGGGTTTCCCTACGAGCAGTACTTC
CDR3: CASSAGFPYEQYF

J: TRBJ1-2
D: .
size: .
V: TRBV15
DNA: TGTGCCACCAGCAGAGAATTCGGCAGCCTATATGGCTACACCTTC
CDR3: CATSREFGSLYGYTF

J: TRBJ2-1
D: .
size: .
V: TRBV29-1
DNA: TGCAGCGCCGAAGAGGGCAGCCCCTCGTACAATGAGCAGTTCTTC
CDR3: CSAEEGSPSYNEQFF

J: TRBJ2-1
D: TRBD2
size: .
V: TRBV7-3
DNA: TGTGCCAGCAGCCCCGGAAGCGGGAGTGGTAATGAGCAGTTCTTC
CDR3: CASSPGSGSGNEQFF